This entry lists 9 T cell receptor beta chains sequenced from one sample in a study of early T cells in non-severe SARS-CoV-2 infection (dated by TCRdb to about 2021). Library creation used 5' RACE. Sequencing was performed on a NextSeq 500. TCRdb reprocessing: public reads trimmed at Q25 with fastp, clones called with MiXCR, in-frame beta chains kept. CDR3 protein duplicates are merged, each entry listing the most common genes and DNA. The sample records 50,000 or so distinct CDR3 sequences, 6.5% to 9% of which are singletons. The ten largest account for over 8% of the sample. The sequenced material came from whole blood. These receptors came from an adult who was a healthcare worker with PCR-confirmed SARS-CoV-2 infection or an uninfected control (not recorded which).

This clonotype was seen ten or more times. This chain connects TRBV7-2 to TRBJ2-1; tentatively, D is TRBD2 (6 bases). CDR3 length: 15 amino acids. The germline CDR1 and CDR2 sequences are SGHTA and FQGNSA. Trimming left V 4 bases short and J 0 bases short, with 10 bases between. CDR3 in DNA: TGTGCCAGCAGCTCACGGGGGAGCTCCTACAATGAGCAGTTCTTC. This encodes CASSSRGSSYNEQFF.

This chain connects TRBV12-3 or TRBV12-4 to TRBJ2-1; 8 bases align to TRBD2. This CDR3 is built from 16 residues. V lost 2 bases to trimming and J lost 5 bases; unmatched junction nucleotides: 8. In DNA form, the CDR3 reads TGTGCCAGCAGTTTACCCGGGACTAGTTGGAACAATGAGCAGTTCTTC. Its protein is CASSLPGTSWNNEQFF.

This clonotype was seen only a few times. The V call is TRBV9, the J call TRBJ1-4; 7 bases agree with TRBD1. The CDR3 loop spans 16 amino acids. In germline, CDR1 is SGDLS, CDR2 YYNGEE. The ends lost 4 bases at V and 4 bases at J; junction bases unmatched: 10. The CDR3 region is CASSLTGQLGNEKLFF. DNA for the CDR3: TGTGCCAGCAGCCTTACGGGACAGCTGGGTAATGAAAAACTGTTTTTT.

V is TRBV6-1 and J is TRBJ2-5, with D unclear. The CDR3 is 11 residues long. Looked up from germline, CDR1 is MNHNS and CDR2 is SASEGT. V lost 5 bases, J lost 5 bases, and 6 bases lay in between. The CDR3: CASSWMETQYF. CDR3 nucleotide sequence: TGTGCCAGCAGTTGGATGGAGACCCAGTACTTC.

CDR3 sequence: CASSLGTGRAFF. The CDR3 coding sequence is TGTGCCAGCAGCCTGGGGACAGGTCGAGCTTTCTTT. The chain carries TRBV7-2 and TRBJ1-1; 8 bases map to TRBD1. The CDR3 runs 12 residues. In germline, CDR1 is SGHTA, CDR2 FQGNSA. After removal of 5 bases from V and 10 bases from J, the junction contained 6 bases not matched to a gene.

This clonotype was detected only a few times. This chain joins TRBV4-1 and TRBJ2-1; D remains unclear. CDR1 and CDR2 (germline): MGHRA, YSYEKL. This CDR3 spans 17 amino acids. The V gene lost 0 bases and the J gene lost 0 bases, with 12 bases spanning the gap. The CDR3 DNA follows: TGCGCCAGCAGCCAAGAGAGCGCTACAAGCTCCTACAATGAGCAGTTCTTC. Its protein is CASSQESATSSYNEQFF.

The gene calls are TRBV19 and TRBJ1-5, with D maybe TRBD1 (6 bases). The CDR3 spans 19 residues. V was clipped by 1 base and J by 1 base, with 20 bases between them. Germline V gives CDR1 LNHDA, CDR2 SQIVND (reference sequence). This CDR3 is CASSIAPIQGYRSNQPQHF. For the CDR3, the DNA is TGTGCCAGTAGTATAGCCCCAATACAGGGTTATAGGAGCAATCAGCCCCAGCATTTT.

This clonotype was observed at least ten times. DNA for the CDR3: TGTGCCAGCAGTTTTAGGGAAGGCTCCTACGAGCAGTACTTC. It codes for CASSFREGSYEQYF. J is TRBJ2-7 and V is TRBV28; no clear D gene. Deletions cut 3 bases from V and 0 bases from J, with 9 bases between. This CDR3 region has 14 residues. Looked up from germline, CDR1 is MDHEN and CDR2 is SYDVKM. The complete variable domain, with remaining parts taken from reference TRBV28 and TRBJ2-7, reads DVKVTQSSRYLVKRTGEKVFLECVQDMDHENMFWYRQDPGLGLRLIYFSYDVKMKEKGDIPEGYSVSREKKERFSLILESASTNQTSMYLCASSFREGSYEQYFGPGTRLTVT.

The chain joins TRBV5-1 to TRBJ1-5; 9 positions match TRBD1. This CDR3 contains 14 residues. Trimming removed 0 bases from V and 6 bases from J; junction bases left unmatched: 1. Per germline, CDR1 SGHRS and CDR2 YFSETQ. CDR3 loop: CASSLGTGVQPQHF. The CDR3 DNA reads TGCGCCAGCAGCTTGGGGACAGGGGTTCAGCCCCAGCATTTT.